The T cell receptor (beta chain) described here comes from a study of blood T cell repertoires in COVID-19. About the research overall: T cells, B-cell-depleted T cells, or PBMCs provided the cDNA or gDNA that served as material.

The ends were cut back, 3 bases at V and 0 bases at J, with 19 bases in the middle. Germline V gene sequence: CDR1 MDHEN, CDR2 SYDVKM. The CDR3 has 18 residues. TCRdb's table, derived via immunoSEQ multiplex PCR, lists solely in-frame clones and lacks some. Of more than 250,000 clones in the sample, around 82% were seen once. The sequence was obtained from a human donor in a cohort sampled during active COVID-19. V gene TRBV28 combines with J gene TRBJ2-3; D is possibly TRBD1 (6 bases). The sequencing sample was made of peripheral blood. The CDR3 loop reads CASSFGTFKKGSTDTQYF. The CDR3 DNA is TGTGCCAGCAGTTTCGGGACATTCAAAAAGGGCAGCACAGATACGCAGTATTTT.